This T cell receptor beta chain was found in a study of T cells in tumors after PD-1 blockade. Overall study: Patients received pembrolizumab 200 mg every 3 weeks or cemiplimab 350 mg every 2 weeks. A subset received ongoing vismodegib 150 mg daily alongside anti-PD-1 therapy. Blood samples averaged roughly 110,000 templates (range 24,679-257,772) and under 40,000 unique clonotypes.

Germline CDR1 SGHDN, CDR2 FVKESK. Trimming removed 1 base from V and 1 base from J, with 10 bases in between. The CDR3 has 16 amino acids. This clone was counted a single time. Some clones are missing from TCRdb's copy, which holds only in-frame ones; the method was immunoSEQ multiplex PCR. The sample contains about 14,000 clones, 70% to 85% of which appear only once. The gene calls are TRBV14 and TRBJ2-2; D might be TRBD2 (6 bases). This TCR was recovered from a human donor with basal cell carcinoma. This material consisted of PBMCs, taken after anti-PD-1 treatment. The CDR3 reads CASSQAGVRNTGELFF. The CDR3, as DNA: TGTGCCAGCAGCCAAGCGGGAGTACGGAACACCGGGGAGCTGTTTTTT.